One and the same sample provided the 21 T cell receptor beta chains below, sequenced in a study of metastatic and nonmetastatic thyroid tumors. MiXCR re-clonotyped the PCR reads for TCRdb. The table records about 8,100 clones, around 40% of them present only once. Thyroid surgery was preceded by no treatment in any patient. Sequencing was carried out using tumor tissue. The receptors originated from a male donor with papillary thyroid cancer or a benign thyroid nodule (not recorded which). Some clones in this sample may be carry-over from other donors' samples.

This clone qualifies as medium-sized (0.01 to 0.1%). The chain uses TRBV20-1 and TRBJ2-1; D not resolved. From germline, CDR1 is DFQATT and CDR2 SNEGSKA (reference sequence). CDR3 length equals 12 residues. The ends were cut back, 3 bases at V and 9 bases at J, with 12 bases in the middle. CDR3 in amino acids: CSASDGPGEQFF. The CDR3 DNA follows: TGCAGTGCTAGTGATGGTCCCGGTGAGCAGTTCTTC.

This clone was detected ten times or more. A clone one base away is much larger, so this may be a read error. In this CDR3 the conserved last residue, phenylalanine or tryptophan, is missing, so a read error is likely. The rearrangement joins TRBV11-3 to TRBJ1-2, with D perhaps matching TRBD1 (5 bases). V was shortened by 5 bases and J by 4 bases, with 14 bases between the two germline ends. Germline V gene lookup returns CDR1 SGHNT and CDR2 YENEEA. The CDR3 spans 14 residues. In nucleotides, the CDR3 is TGTGCCAGCAGCCCACGGGGCCAAGGCTATGGCTACACCTCC. This encodes CASSPRGQGYGYTS.

This clone was seen a few times. This chain uses TRBV12-3 or TRBV12-4 with TRBJ2-7, with TRBD2 matching over 10 bases. The CDR3 loop spans 15 amino acids. Trimming cost V 0 bases and J 4 bases; bases outside gene matches: 3. The CDR3: CASSLALAGVYEQYF. The CDR3 DNA reads as TGTGCCAGCAGTTTAGCGCTAGCGGGAGTATACGAGCAGTACTTC.

The chain joins TRBV6-5 to TRBJ2-7, with TRBD2 identical over 9 bases. Trimming removed 4 bases from V and 0 bases from J; junction bases left unmatched: 7. The CDR3 is 16 residues long. The germline gives CDR1 MNHEY, CDR2 SVGAGI. The CDR3 region has the DNA TGTGCCAGCAGTTTTACCTTTAGCGGGAGCTCCTACGAGCAGTACTTC. Its protein product is CASSFTFSGSSYEQYF.

This clone was counted a few times. The gene calls are TRBV27 and TRBJ1-2; 7 nucleotides line up with TRBD1. With V trimmed by 0 bases and J by 9 bases, 10 bases remained unmatched. CDR3 length: 15 residues. Per the germline V gene, CDR1 is MNHEY and CDR2 is SMNVEV (reference sequence). The CDR3 spells CASSLSGTAIYCYTF. The DNA for the CDR3 is TGTGCCAGCAGTTTATCGGGGACAGCGATATATTGCTACACCTTC.

The chain links TRBV5-4 to TRBJ2-3; no clear D. CDR3 length: 14 residues. Looked up from germline, CDR1 is SGHNT and CDR2 is YYREEE (reference sequence). Trimming left V 3 bases short and J 6 bases short, with 14 bases between. The DNA of the CDR3 is TGTGCCAGCAGCTGGACGACTGGGGTGGATACGCAGTATTTT. This sequence encodes CASSWTTGVDTQYF.

On this clone itself: Relative to the germline gene, one junction end is altered; a read error may explain this. This same CDR3 is encoded by further DNA sequences in the sample. The V gene is TRBV5-1, the J gene TRBJ1-2; 7 bases are a match to TRBD1. The germline CDR1 and CDR2 sequences are SGHRS and YFSETQ. The CDR3 loop spans 14 amino acids. CDR3 in amino acids: CASSLEGQYYGYTF. The CDR3 DNA is TGCGCAAGCAGCTTGGAGGGACAGTACTATGGATACACATTC.

This chain connects TRBV5-1 to TRBJ2-3, with a possible D match to TRBD2 (5 bases). The CDR3 has 17 amino acids. CDR1 and CDR2 from the germline V gene are SGHRS and YFSETQ. Trimming removed 6 bases at V and 1 base at J, with 21 bases between. CDR3 loop: CASKLSPSVGGTDTQYF. Written as DNA, the CDR3 is TGCGCCAGCAAATTGTCCCCTTCCGTGGGAGGCACAGATACGCAGTATTTT.

The gene calls are TRBV12-3 or TRBV12-4 and TRBJ2-5; D is undetermined. There are 15 residues in the CDR3. V was clipped by 4 bases and J by 4 bases, with 16 bases between them. The CDR3 sequence is CASSSESGLGETQYF. CDR3 DNA: TGTGCCAGCAGTTCTGAGTCGGGTTTAGGAGAGACCCAGTACTTC.

The rearrangement joins TRBV6-1 to TRBJ1-2; D gene ambiguous. The length of the CDR3 is 13 residues. From germline, CDR1 is MNHNS and CDR2 SASEGT. The V end was cut by 0 bases, the J end by 3 bases, with 5 bases between. This CDR3 reads CASSEAGDYGYTF. The CDR3 nucleotides read TGTGCCAGCAGTGAAGCCGGGGACTATGGCTACACCTTC.

This chain joins TRBV3-1 and TRBJ2-1; a possible D gene is TRBD1 (5 bases). The V end was cut by 7 bases, the J end by 7 bases, with 17 bases between. CDR3 length equals 14 residues. Per the germline V gene, CDR1 is LGHDT and CDR2 is YNNKEL (reference sequence). For the CDR3, the DNA is TGTGCCAGCACCACAGGTGTAGCACAGAATGAGCAGTTCTTC. It codes for CASTTGVAQNEQFF.

This clone is medium-sized. J is TRBJ2-7 and V is TRBV9, with D possibly being TRBD1 (6 bases). The CDR3 is 15 amino acids. Per germline, CDR1 SGDLS and CDR2 YYNGEE. Trimming left V 3 bases short and J 0 bases short, with 13 bases between. Here the CDR3 DNA reads TGTGCCAGCAGCGGAGCCCTGACAGGCTCCTACGAGCAGTACTTC. Translating gives CASSGALTGSYEQYF.

The rearrangement uses TRBV18 and TRBJ1-1; 7 bases match TRBD1. This CDR3 region has 12 residues. CDR1 and CDR2 (germline): KGHSH, LQKENI. V lost 3 bases to trimming and J lost 9 bases; unmatched junction nucleotides: 4. This CDR3 is CASSPGTDKAFF. CDR3 coding DNA: TGTGCCAGCTCACCCGGGACAGACAAAGCTTTCTTT.

This clone was found once. The chain has TRBV2 and TRBJ2-7, with 8 bases that match TRBD1. The ends lost 7 bases at V and 4 bases at J; junction bases unmatched: 15. Germline CDR1 SNHLY, CDR2 FYNNEI. The CDR3 length is 16 residues. CDR3: CASILGQGALKYEQYF. In DNA, the CDR3 is TGTGCCAGCATCCTAGGGCAGGGGGCGCTGAAATACGAGCAGTACTTC.

This clone was counted between two and nine times. The J gene is TRBJ2-3, the V gene TRBV27; D remains unclear. V was clipped by 5 bases and J by 2 bases, with 5 bases between them. The germline CDR1 and CDR2 sequences are MNHEY and SMNVEV (reference sequence). The CDR3 contains 12 residues. The CDR3 bases are TGTGCCAGCAGTCACCACACAGATACGCAGTATTTT. Translation: CASSHHTDTQYF.

Only one count was recorded for this clone. The rearrangement uses TRBV20-1 and TRBJ1-5, with D tentatively TRBD1 (6 bases). The CDR3 has 14 amino acids. Trimming removed 5 bases at V and 0 bases at J, with 11 bases between. Germline V gene sequence: CDR1 DFQATT, CDR2 SNEGSKA (reference sequence). The CDR3 loop reads CSAQRGPSNQPQHF. CDR3 coding DNA: TGCAGTGCTCAGCGGGGGCCTAGCAATCAGCCCCAGCATTTT.

J is TRBJ2-7 and V is TRBV3-1, with 7 bases fitting TRBD1. The trim removed 1 base at V and 4 bases at J, leaving 7 bases unmatched. The CDR3 length is 15 residues. The V gene's germline CDR1 is LGHDT and CDR2 YNNKEL (reference sequence). CDR3 loop: CASSQVLGGGYEQYF. The CDR3 DNA reads as TGTGCCAGCAGCCAAGTCCTAGGGGGCGGGTACGAGCAGTACTTC.

This chain uses TRBV6-2 or TRBV6-3 with TRBJ1-5; D remains unclear. CDR1 MNHEY and CDR2 SVGEGT come from the germline V gene. V lost 7 bases and J lost 0, with 10 bases in between. The CDR3 has 14 residues. The DNA for the CDR3 is TGTGCCAGCATAGGCAGGACTAGCAATCAGCCCCAGCATTTT. Amino acid sequence: CASIGRTSNQPQHF.

V and J are TRBV5-1 and TRBJ1-2; no clear D. Trimming removed 2 bases at V and 4 bases at J, with 12 bases between. CDR1 and CDR2 from the germline V gene are SGHRS and YFSETQ. CDR3 length: 14 amino acids. In DNA, the CDR3 is TGCGCCAGCAGCTTCGGGGAGCTAGGCTATGGCTACACCTTC. This sequence encodes CASSFGELGYGYTF. The entire variable domain, with the rest obtained from reference TRBV5-1 and TRBJ1-2, is as follows: KAGVTQTPRYLIKTRGQQVTLSCSPISGHRSVSWYQQTPGQGLQFLFEYFSETQRNKGNFPGRFSGRQFSNSRSEMNVSTLELGDSALYLCASSFGELGYGYTFGSGTRLTVV.

V gene TRBV18 combines with J gene TRBJ2-7; 7 bases agree with TRBD1. This CDR3 comprises 16 residues. The germline CDR1 and CDR2 sequences are KGHSH and LQKENI. V shed 2 bases and J 3 bases; nucleotides not matched to a gene: 10. CDR3 protein: CASSPTTGKQGYEQYF. CDR3 bases: TGTGCCAGCTCACCAACGACAGGGAAACAGGGCTACGAGCAGTACTTC. Using reference TRBV18 and TRBJ2-7 for the parts outside the CDR3, the full variable domain is NAGVMQNPRHLVRRRGQEARLRCSPMKGHSHVYWYRQLPEEGLKFMVYLQKENIIDESGMPKERFSAEFPKEGPSILRIQQVVRGDSAAYFCASSPTTGKQGYEQYFGPGTRLTVT.

J is TRBJ2-1 and V is TRBV20-1; 8 nucleotides match TRBD2. The CDR3 consists of 16 residues. The V gene's germline CDR1 is DFQATT and CDR2 SNEGSKA (reference sequence). V trimming: 5 bases; J trimming: 6 bases; junction bases outside the gene matches: 15. CDR3 sequence: CSAGHSGTRSANEQFF. The DNA for the CDR3 is TGCAGTGCTGGCCATAGTGGGACTAGGTCCGCCAATGAGCAGTTCTTC.